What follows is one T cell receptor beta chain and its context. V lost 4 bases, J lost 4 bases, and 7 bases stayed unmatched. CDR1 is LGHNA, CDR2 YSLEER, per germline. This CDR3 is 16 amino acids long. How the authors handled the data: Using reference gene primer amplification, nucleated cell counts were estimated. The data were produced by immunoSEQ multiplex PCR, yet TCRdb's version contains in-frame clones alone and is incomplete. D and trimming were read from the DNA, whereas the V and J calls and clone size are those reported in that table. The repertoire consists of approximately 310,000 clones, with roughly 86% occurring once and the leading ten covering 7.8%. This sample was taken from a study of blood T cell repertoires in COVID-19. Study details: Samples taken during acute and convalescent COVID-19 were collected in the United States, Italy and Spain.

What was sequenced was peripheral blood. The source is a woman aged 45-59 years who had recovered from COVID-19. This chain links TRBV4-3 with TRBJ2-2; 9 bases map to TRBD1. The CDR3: CASSPYDRGSTGELFF. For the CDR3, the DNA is TGCGCCAGCAGCCCGTACGACAGGGGGAGCACCGGGGAGCTGTTTTTT.